This TCR beta chain is from a study of OX40 agonist ivuxolimab in advanced cancers. Clones were sequenced by immunoSEQ multiplex PCR, and TCRdb holds only the in-frame ones, with some missing. The sample lists about 64,000 clones, roughly nine tenths occurring once. Comments on this clone: Its antigen is unknown.

General observations from the study: In the 0.1 to 3.0 mg/kg range, CD4+ and CD8+ blood T cells had expanded clonally by week 6.

Per the germline V gene, CDR1 is SGHTA and CDR2 is FQGTGA. Deletions cut 2 bases from V and 5 bases from J, with 10 bases between. The CDR3 runs to 13 residues. This TCR was sampled from an adult with an advanced solid tumor such as melanoma, head and neck, liver or kidney cancer. This chain links TRBV7-3 with TRBJ2-7; D is ambiguous. The material was CD4+ or CD8+ T cells sorted from blood, obtained in a trial of the OX40 agonist ivuxolimab. The CDR3 DNA sequence: TGTGCCAGCAGCTTATCTGGGTTCGACGAGCAGTACTTC. Amino acids: CASSLSGFDEQYF.